This T cell receptor (delta chain) was sequenced during a study of TRDV2 sequences in healthy donors (TCRdb year 2020). About the investigation overall: Approximately 18 single-cell-derived gamma9delta2 T cell clones spanning the full range of antitumor activity were TCR-sequenced and traced within the bulk repertoire.

Libraries were built with PCR. Sequencing was carried out with an Illumina MiSeq. The published analysis was carried out like this. When TRDV repertoire clonotype frequencies were reported, any clonotype that had only a single read was left out. Public reads were reanalyzed in TCRdb with CATT, and rows carrying the same DNA were merged afterwards. None of the V and J calls come from the authors' own analysis; TCRdb made them. For this sample the table gives some 970 delta-chain clones, of which approximately 60% were detected only once. Roughly 20% of the sample is taken by the ten largest. Points the paper makes about the study in general: The TCRdelta clonotypes of several highly reactive clones appeared rare, as these clonotypes were not detected in the bulk sequencing data of the respective donors. The observed TCRdelta repertoires were found to be highly focused, yet no correlation was observed between clonotype frequency and the antitumor functional potential of the respective clone.

Complete TCR delta chain (Vdelta2) repertoires were sequenced in bulk to track the frequency of functionally characterized gamma9delta2 T cell clones. The Dutch blood bank was the source from which peripheral blood of anonymous healthy donors was purchased. gamma9delta2 T cells analyzed in the study originated from peripheral blood of healthy donors. CDR1 GEAIGNYY and CDR2 EKD were looked up in the germline V gene. The CDR3 runs 14 amino acids, cysteine and phenylalanine included. Of the read, only the CDR3 DNA is kept; its 42 bases are in frame from base 1. Trimming removed 0 bases from V and 5 bases from J; the gene matches leave 3 bases unexplained. This clone was counted a few times. No antigen is known for it. No base quality values were provided; no much bigger clone lies one nucleotide off.

The sequence derives from a human donor in good health. The rearrangement joined TRDV2 to TRDJ1, with 9 bases in between that match TRDD3. The material sequenced was Vd2+ gamma-delta T cells from blood. The cell subset or site label of this sample denotes: TCR Vdelta2-expressing (gamma9delta2) T cells. The sequenced DNA: TGTGCCTGTGACACCCTGGGGGATTGGGATAAACTCATCTTT. It is translated as CACDTLGDWDKLIF.